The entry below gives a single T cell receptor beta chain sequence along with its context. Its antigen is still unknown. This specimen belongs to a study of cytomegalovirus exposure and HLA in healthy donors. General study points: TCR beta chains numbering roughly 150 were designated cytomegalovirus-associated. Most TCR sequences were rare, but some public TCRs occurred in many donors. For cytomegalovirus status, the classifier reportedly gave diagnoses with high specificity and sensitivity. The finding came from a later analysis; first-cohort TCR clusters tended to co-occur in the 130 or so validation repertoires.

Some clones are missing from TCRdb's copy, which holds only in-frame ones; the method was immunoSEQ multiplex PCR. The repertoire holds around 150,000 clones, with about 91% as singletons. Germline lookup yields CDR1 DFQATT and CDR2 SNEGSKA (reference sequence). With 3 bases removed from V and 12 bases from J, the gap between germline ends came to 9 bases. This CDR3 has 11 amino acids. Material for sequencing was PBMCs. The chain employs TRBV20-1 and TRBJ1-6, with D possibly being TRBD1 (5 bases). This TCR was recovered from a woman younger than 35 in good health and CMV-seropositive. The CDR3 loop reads CSASAGEPLHF. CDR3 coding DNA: TGCAGTGCTAGTGCGGGGGAACCCCTCCACTTT.